This T cell receptor beta chain derives from a study of cytomegalovirus exposure and HLA in healthy donors. The CDR3 sequence is 14 residues long. Deletions cut 5 bases from V and 4 bases from J, with 14 bases between. The germline gives CDR1 SNHLY, CDR2 FYNNEI. As regards this clone: The antigen is undetermined.

PCR amplification relied on 60 Vbeta primers (plus 13 Jbeta primers). Produced via immunoSEQ multiplex PCR; TCRdb's table is partial and in-frame only. The sample contains 200,000 or so clones, about 88% of which appear only once. Notes on the study in general: The productive fraction for most TCR beta V segments was about 90% or about 30% in an earlier analysis.

The genes are TRBV2 and TRBJ2-5; perhaps TRBD2 as D (6 bases). The sequencing sample was made of PBMCs. This sequence was found in a girl less than two years old in good health and CMV-seronegative. In nucleotides, the CDR3 is TGTGCCAGCAGTCGACTAGTGGGGGGAGAGACCCAGTACTTC. Encoded protein: CASSRLVGGETQYF.